This is a list of T cell receptor beta chains from one sample in a study of OX40 agonist ivuxolimab in advanced cancers. TCRdb keeps only in-frame clones here, not all; method: immunoSEQ multiplex PCR. The sample carries about 37,000 clones, about 89% recorded once. The material sequenced was CD4+ or CD8+ T cells sorted from blood, taken in a trial of the OX40 agonist ivuxolimab. These receptors originate from an adult with an advanced solid tumor such as melanoma, head and neck, liver or kidney cancer. CDR3s include the opening cysteine and the closing phenylalanine or tryptophan. Fields, in order: D gene, V gene, J gene, clone size, CDR3 protein, CDR3 DNA. A D gene is named only where the DNA matches it firmly. Size is stated for part of the rows, as once, few or many counts, or as a class when the clone is expanded.

D: TRBD2; V: TRBV7-2; J: TRBJ2-7; size: .; CDR3: CATTSGPSYEQYF; DNA: TGTGCCACGACTAGCGGGCCGTCCTACGAGCAGTACTTC
D: .; V: TRBV5-1; J: TRBJ1-5; size: .; CDR3: CASSLDRNQPQHF; DNA: TGCGCCAGCAGCTTGGACAGAAATCAGCCCCAGCATTTT
D: TRBD1; V: TRBV5-1; J: TRBJ1-3; size: .; CDR3: CASSPSRNRGNFVSGNTIYF; DNA: TGCGCCAGCAGTCCATCCCGCAACAGGGGAAATTTTGTCTCTGGAAACACCATATATTTT
D: .; V: TRBV9; J: TRBJ2-2; size: .; CDR3: CASSVGGEASGELFF; DNA: TGTGCCAGCAGCGTAGGAGGGGAGGCTAGCGGGGAGCTGTTTTTT
D: TRBD2; V: TRBV11-3; J: TRBJ2-2; size: .; CDR3: CASSSGLAAYGELFF; DNA: TGTGCCAGCAGCTCGGGACTAGCGGCTTACGGGGAGCTGTTTTTT
D: .; V: TRBV7-9; J: TRBJ2-2; size: few; CDR3: CARGAADTGELFF; DNA: TGTGCCAGGGGGGCAGCAGATACCGGGGAGCTGTTTTTT
D: TRBD2; V: TRBV10-3; J: TRBJ2-1; size: once; CDR3: CAISEPDGGAYNEQFF; DNA: TGTGCCATCAGTGAGCCCGACGGGGGGGCCTACAATGAGCAGTTCTTC
D: .; V: TRBV18; J: TRBJ1-6; size: .; CDR3: CASSPEGQGSPLHF; DNA: TGTGCCAGCTCACCAGAGGGGCAGGGTTCACCCCTCCACTTT
D: .; V: TRBV9; J: TRBJ1-5; size: .; CDR3: CASSPMGTGNQPQHF; DNA: TGTGCCAGCTCTCCCATGGGGACGGGCAATCAGCCCCAGCATTTT
D: TRBD2; V: TRBV27; J: TRBJ2-1; size: .; CDR3: CASRRGVHNEQFF; DNA: TGTGCCAGCAGGCGGGGGGTACACAATGAGCAGTTCTTC
D: .; V: TRBV7-3; J: TRBJ2-2; size: .; CDR3: CASSLLGNTGELFF; DNA: TGTGCCAGCAGCTTACTGGGGAACACCGGGGAGCTGTTTTTT
D: .; V: TRBV5-1; J: TRBJ1-1; size: .; CDR3: CASSSGEPGVAEAFF; DNA: TGCGCCAGCAGTTCGGGGGAACCTGGGGTTGCTGAAGCTTTCTTT
D: TRBD1; V: TRBV7-3; J: TRBJ1-2; size: .; CDR3: CASSVGQGNYGYTF; DNA: TGTGCCAGCAGCGTGGGACAGGGGAACTATGGCTACACCTTC
D: .; V: TRBV7-9; J: TRBJ2-1; size: .; CDR3: CASRGLPRRRGDEQFF; DNA: TGTGCCAGCAGGGGATTACCCAGGCGTCGGGGTGATGAGCAGTTCTTC
D: .; V: TRBV4-1; J: TRBJ2-2; size: .; CDR3: CASSLILQGGELFF; DNA: TGCGCCAGCAGCCTTATTCTCCAGGGAGGGGAGCTGTTTTTT
D: .; V: TRBV5-5; J: TRBJ2-7; size: .; CDR3: CASSSGLSSYEQYF; DNA: TGTGCCAGCAGTTCCGGCCTAAGCTCCTACGAGCAGTACTTC
D: .; V: TRBV5-1; J: TRBJ2-2; size: .; CDR3: CASIRDPGTGELFF; DNA: TGCGCCAGCATTAGGGATCCTGGAACCGGGGAGCTGTTTTTT
D: .; V: TRBV18; J: TRBJ2-3; size: .; CDR3: CASSVTSTDTQYF; DNA: TGTGCCAGCTCAGTGACTAGCACAGATACGCAGTATTTT
D: .; V: TRBV5-1; J: TRBJ1-2; size: .; CDR3: CASSLELTGYGYTF; DNA: TGCGCCAGCAGCTTGGAATTGACAGGCTATGGCTACACCTTC
D: .; V: TRBV25-1; J: TRBJ2-1; size: .; CDR3: CASSLHNEQFF; DNA: TGTGCCAGCAGTCTCCACAATGAGCAGTTCTTC
D: .; V: TRBV19; J: TRBJ2-2; size: .; CDR3: CASSYFGELFF; DNA: TGTGCCAGTAGTTATTTCGGGGAGCTGTTTTTT
D: TRBD1; V: TRBV10-3; J: TRBJ2-1; size: .; CDR3: CAIRDSAHNEQFF; DNA: TGTGCCATCCGGGACAGCGCCCACAATGAGCAGTTCTTC
D: .; V: TRBV5-1; J: TRBJ2-1; size: .; CDR3: CASSSRGLSSYNEQFF; DNA: TGCGCCAGCAGCTCCCGGGGCCTGAGCTCCTACAATGAGCAGTTCTTC
D: .; V: TRBV18; J: TRBJ2-2; size: .; CDR3: CASSGPGRTGELFF; DNA: TGTGCCAGCTCAGGGCCAGGGAGGACCGGGGAGCTGTTTTTT